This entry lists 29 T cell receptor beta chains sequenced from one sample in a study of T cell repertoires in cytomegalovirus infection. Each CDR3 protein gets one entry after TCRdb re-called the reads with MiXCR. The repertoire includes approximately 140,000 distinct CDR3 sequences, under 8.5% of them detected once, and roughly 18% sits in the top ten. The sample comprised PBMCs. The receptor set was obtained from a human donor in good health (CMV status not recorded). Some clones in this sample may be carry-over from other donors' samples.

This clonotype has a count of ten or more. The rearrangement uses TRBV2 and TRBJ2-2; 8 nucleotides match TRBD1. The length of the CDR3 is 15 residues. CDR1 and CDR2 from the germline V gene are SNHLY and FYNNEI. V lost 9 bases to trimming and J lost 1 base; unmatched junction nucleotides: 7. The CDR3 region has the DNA TGTGCCAGTACCTATGACAGGGGGAACACCGGGGAGCTGTTTTTT. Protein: CASTYDRGNTGELFF. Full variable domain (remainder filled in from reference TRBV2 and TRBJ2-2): EPEVTQTPSHQVTQMGQEVILRCVPISNHLYFYWYRQILGQKVEFLVSFYNNEISEKSEIFDDQFSVERPDGSNFTLKIRSTKLEDSAMYFCASTYDRGNTGELFFGEGSRLTVL.

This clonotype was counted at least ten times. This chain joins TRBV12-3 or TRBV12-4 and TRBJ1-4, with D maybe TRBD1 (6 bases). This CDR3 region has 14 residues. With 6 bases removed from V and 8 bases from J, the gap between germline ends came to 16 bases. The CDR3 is CASSLGQYEEKLFF. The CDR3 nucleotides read TGTGCCAGCAGCTTGGGACAATATGAAGAAAAACTGTTTTTT.

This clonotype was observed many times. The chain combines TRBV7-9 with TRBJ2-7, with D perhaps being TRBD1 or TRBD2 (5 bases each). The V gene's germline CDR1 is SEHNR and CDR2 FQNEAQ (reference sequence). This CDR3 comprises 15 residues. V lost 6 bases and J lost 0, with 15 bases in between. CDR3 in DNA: TGTGCCAGCAGGCCTTGGGGGTCGGGCTCCTACGAGCAGTACTTC. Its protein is CASRPWGSGSYEQYF.

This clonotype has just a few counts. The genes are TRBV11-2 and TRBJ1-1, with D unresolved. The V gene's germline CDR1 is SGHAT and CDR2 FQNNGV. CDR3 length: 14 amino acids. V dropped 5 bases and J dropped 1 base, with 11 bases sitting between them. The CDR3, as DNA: TGTGCCAGCAGCGTCCTTAGGGCGAACACTGAAGCTTTCTTT. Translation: CASSVLRANTEAFF.

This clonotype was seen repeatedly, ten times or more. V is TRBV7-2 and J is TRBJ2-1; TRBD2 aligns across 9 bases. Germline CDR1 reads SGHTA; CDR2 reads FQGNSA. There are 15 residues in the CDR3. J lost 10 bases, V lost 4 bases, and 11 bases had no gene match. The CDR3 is CASSSSGGGASEQFF. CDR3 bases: TGTGCCAGCAGCTCAAGTGGCGGGGGGGCCTCGGAGCAGTTCTTC.

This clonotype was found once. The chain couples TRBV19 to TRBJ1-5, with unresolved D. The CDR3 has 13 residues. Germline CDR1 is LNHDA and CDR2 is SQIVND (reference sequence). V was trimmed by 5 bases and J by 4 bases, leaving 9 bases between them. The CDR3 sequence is CASSFRYNQPQHF. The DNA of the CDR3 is TGTGCCAGTAGTTTCCGATATAATCAGCCCCAGCATTTT.

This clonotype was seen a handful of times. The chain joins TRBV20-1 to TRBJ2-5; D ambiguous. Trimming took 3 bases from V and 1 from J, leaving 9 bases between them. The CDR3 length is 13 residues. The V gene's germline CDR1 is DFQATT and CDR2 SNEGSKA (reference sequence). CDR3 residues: CSASVVIQETQYF. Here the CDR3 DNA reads TGCAGTGCTAGCGTAGTGATCCAAGAGACCCAGTACTTC.

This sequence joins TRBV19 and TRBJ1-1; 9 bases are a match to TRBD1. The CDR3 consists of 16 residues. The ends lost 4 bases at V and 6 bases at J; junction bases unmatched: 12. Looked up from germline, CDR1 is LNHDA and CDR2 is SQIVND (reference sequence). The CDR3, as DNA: TGTGCCAGTAGTACAAGAGTACACAGGGGGCTGCCTGAAGCTTTCTTT. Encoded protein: CASSTRVHRGLPEAFF. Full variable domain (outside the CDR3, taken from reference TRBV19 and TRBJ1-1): DGGITQSPKYLFRKEGQNVTLSCEQNLNHDAMYWYRQDPGQGLRLIYYSQIVNDFQKGDIAEGYSVSREKKESFPLTVTSAQKNPTAFYLCASSTRVHRGLPEAFFGQGTRLTVV.

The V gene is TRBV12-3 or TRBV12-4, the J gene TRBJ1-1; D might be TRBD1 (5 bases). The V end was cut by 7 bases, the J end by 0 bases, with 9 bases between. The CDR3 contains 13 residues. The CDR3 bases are TGTGCCAGCACTGCGGGGGTGAACACTGAAGCTTTCTTT. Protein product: CASTAGVNTEAFF.

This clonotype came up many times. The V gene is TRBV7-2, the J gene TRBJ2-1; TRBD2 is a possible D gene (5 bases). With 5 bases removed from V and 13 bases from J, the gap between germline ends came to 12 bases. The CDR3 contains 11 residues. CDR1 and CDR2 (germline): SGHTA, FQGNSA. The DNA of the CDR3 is TGTGCCAGCAGCCCCCGGTCGGGACAGTTCTTC. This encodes CASSPRSGQFF.

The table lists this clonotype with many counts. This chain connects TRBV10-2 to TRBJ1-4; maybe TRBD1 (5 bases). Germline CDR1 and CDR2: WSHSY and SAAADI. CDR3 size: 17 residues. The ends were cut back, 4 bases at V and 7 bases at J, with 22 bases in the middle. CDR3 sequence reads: CASSGDGQGEFSEKLFF. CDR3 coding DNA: TGCGCCAGCAGTGGGGACGGGCAGGGCGAGTTTTCTGAAAAACTGTTTTTT.

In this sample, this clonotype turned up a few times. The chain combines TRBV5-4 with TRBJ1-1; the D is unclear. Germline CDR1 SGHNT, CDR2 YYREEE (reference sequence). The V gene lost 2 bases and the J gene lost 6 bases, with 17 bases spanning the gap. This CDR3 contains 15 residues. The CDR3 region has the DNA TGTGCCAGCAGCTTCGGAGGCGTTATGAGCCCTGAAGCTTTCTTT. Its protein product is CASSFGGVMSPEAFF.

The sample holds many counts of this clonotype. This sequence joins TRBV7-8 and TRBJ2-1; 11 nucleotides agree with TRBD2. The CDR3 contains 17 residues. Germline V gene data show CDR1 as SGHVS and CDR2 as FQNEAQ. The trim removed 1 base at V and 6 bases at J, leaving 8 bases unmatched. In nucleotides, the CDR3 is TGTGCCAGCAGCTTAGATTTACTAGCGGGGGAGGTCAATGAGCAGTTCTTC. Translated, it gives CASSLDLLAGEVNEQFF.

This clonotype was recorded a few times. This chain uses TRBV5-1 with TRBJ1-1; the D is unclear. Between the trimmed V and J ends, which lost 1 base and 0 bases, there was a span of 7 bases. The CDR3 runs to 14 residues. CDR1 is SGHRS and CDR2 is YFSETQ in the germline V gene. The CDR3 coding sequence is TGCGCCAGCAGCTTGCAGACCATGAACACTGAAGCTTTCTTT. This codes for CASSLQTMNTEAFF.

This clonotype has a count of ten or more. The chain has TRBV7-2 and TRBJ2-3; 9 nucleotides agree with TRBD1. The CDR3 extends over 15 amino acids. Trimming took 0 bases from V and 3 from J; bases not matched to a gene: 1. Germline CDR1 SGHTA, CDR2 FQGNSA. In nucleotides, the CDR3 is TGTGCCAGCAGCTTAGCGGGACAGGGAACAGATACGCAGTATTTT. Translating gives CASSLAGQGTDTQYF.

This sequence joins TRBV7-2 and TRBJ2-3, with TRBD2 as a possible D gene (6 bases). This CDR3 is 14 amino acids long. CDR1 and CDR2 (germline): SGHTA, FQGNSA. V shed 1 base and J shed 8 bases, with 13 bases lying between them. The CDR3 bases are TGTGCCAGCAGCTTAGAGGAGGGACGGGCTACGCAGTATTTT. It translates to CASSLEEGRATQYF.

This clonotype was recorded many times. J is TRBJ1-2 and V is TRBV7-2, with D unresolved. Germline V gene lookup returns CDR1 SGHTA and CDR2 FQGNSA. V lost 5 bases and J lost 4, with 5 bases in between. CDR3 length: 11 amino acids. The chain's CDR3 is CASSRTYGYTF. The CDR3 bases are TGTGCCAGCAGCCGGACCTATGGCTACACCTTC.

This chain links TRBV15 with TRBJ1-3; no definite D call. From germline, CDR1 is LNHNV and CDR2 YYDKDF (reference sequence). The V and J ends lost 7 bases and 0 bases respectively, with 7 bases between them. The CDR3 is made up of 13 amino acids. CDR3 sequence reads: CATKERSGNTIYF. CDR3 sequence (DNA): TGTGCCACCAAGGAGCGCTCTGGAAACACCATATATTTT.

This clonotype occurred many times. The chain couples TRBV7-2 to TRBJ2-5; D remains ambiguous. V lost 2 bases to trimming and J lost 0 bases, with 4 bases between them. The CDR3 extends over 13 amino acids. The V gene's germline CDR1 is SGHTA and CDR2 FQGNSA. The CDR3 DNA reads TGTGCCAGCAGCTTAAAGTACCAAGAGACCCAGTACTTC. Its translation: CASSLKYQETQYF.

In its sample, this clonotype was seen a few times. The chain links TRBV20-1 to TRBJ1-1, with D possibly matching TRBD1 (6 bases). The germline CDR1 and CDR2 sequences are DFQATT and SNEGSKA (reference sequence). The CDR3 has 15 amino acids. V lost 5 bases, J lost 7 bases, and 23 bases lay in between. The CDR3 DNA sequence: TGCAGTGCTGCCCGGGACACCCAGGGTCCCGGTGAAGCTTTCTTT. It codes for CSAARDTQGPGEAFF.

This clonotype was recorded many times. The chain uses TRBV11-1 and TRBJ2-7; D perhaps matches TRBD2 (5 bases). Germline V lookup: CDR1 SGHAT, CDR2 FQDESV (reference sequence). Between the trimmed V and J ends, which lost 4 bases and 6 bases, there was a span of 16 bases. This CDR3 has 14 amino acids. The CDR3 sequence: CASSSPERAGEQYF. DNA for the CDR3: TGTGCCAGCAGCTCCCCGGAGAGGGCGGGCGAGCAGTACTTC.

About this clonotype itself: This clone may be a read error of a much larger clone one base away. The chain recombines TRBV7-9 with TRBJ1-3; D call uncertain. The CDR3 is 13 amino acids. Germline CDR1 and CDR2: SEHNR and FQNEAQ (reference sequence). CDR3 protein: CASSLAPGNTLYF. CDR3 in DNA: TGTGCCAGCAGCTTAGCGCCTGGAAACACCTTATATTTT.

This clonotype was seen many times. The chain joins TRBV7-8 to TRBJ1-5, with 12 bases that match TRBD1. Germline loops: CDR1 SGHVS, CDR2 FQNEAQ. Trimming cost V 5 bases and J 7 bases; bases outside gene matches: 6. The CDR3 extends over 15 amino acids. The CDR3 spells CASSRPGTGGQPQHF. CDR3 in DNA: TGTGCCAGCAGCCGCCCCGGGACAGGGGGCCAGCCCCAGCATTTT.

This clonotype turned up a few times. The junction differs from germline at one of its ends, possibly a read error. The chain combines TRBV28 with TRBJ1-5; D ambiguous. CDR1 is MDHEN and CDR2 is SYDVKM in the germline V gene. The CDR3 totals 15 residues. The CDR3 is CASIQVTKRNQAQHF. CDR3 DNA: TGTGCCAGCATCCAGGTCACGAAAAGGAATCAGGCCCAGCATTTT.

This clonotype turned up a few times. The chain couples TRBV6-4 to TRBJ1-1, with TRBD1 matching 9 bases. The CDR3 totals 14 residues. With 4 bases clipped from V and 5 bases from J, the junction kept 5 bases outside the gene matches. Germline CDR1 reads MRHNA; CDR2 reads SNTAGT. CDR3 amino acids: CASSAGQGRTEAFF. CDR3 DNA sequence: TGTGCCAGCAGTGCAGGACAGGGGAGGACTGAAGCTTTCTTT.

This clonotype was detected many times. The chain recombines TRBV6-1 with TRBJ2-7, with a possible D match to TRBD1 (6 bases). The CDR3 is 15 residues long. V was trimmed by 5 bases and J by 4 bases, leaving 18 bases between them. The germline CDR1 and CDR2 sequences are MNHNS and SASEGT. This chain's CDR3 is CASSQGRAIEYEQYF. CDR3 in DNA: TGTGCCAGCAGTCAGGGGCGAGCAATCGAATACGAGCAGTACTTC.

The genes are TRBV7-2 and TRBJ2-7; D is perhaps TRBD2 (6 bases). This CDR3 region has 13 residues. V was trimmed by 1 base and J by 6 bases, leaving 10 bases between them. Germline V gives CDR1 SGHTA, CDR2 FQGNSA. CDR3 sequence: CASSLERRGEQYF. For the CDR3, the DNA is TGTGCCAGCAGCTTAGAAAGGCGGGGCGAGCAGTACTTC.

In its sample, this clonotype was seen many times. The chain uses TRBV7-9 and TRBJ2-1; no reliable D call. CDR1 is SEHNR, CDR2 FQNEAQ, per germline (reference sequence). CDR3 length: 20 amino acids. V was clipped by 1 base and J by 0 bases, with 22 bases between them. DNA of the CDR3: TGTGCCAGCAGCTTAGATGCCCCGGGCAGGAACACATACTCCTACAATGAGCAGTTCTTC. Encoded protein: CASSLDAPGRNTYSYNEQFF.

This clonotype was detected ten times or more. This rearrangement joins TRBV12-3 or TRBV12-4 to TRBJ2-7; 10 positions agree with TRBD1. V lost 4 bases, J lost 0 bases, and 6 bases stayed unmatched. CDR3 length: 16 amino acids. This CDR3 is CASSYKWDRGSYEQYF. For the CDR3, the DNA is TGTGCCAGCAGTTATAAGTGGGACAGGGGCTCCTACGAGCAGTACTTC.